This is a list of T cell receptor beta chains from one sample in a study of T cells in Graves' hyperthyroidism and ophthalmopathy. TCRdb reprocessed the multiplex PCR reads via MiXCR and lists one record per CDR3 protein. The sample shows 350,000 or so distinct CDR3 sequences, less than 20% of them seen only once. What was sequenced was blood. These receptors were collected from a woman aged 35 to 49 with Graves' ophthalmopathy. CDR3s include the opening cysteine and the closing phenylalanine or tryptophan. Each record gives: J gene, V gene, CDR3 protein.

TRBJ1-1	TRBV6-1	CASRAQGAYTEAFF
TRBJ2-2	TRBV19	CASTLPGDTGELFF
TRBJ2-7	TRBV6-1	CATKAGLASPEQYF
TRBJ2-5	TRBV7-8	CASSEDRVAETQYF
TRBJ2-7	TRBV11-3	CASSPGGTSYEQYF
TRBJ2-7	TRBV20-1	CSAAGTSGNLYEQYF
TRBJ2-7	TRBV7-2	CASSHRRTSSYEQYF
TRBJ2-2	TRBV11-2	CASREEAAGEWTGELFF
TRBJ1-1	TRBV10-3	CAISDQGTEAFF
TRBJ2-7	TRBV7-2	CASSLEGGFSYGQYF
TRBJ2-7	TRBV7-2	CASSLQDNYEQYF
TRBJ1-2	TRBV28	CASRGHSWDGYTF
TRBJ2-7	TRBV6-2/TRBV6-3	CASSQPRSGRASYEQYF
TRBJ1-2	TRBV6-5	CASSYGTDYGYTF
TRBJ2-6	TRBV30	CAWSWDSSGANVLTF
TRBJ1-1	TRBV28	CASSLSSGRTEAFF
TRBJ2-7	TRBV14	CASSQVHGGLYEQYF
TRBJ2-7	TRBV27	CASSAGLAGFDEQYF
TRBJ1-2	TRBV5-1	CASSLEAIGGYTF
TRBJ2-5	TRBV20-1	CSASGQGGWETQYF
TRBJ2-7	TRBV18	CASSMLPPGWEGLYEQYF
TRBJ2-4	TRBV5-1	CASSLAVLEDYVAKNIQYF
TRBJ2-5	TRBV29-1	CSMREYQETQYF
TRBJ2-3	TRBV11-2	CASSLFPGQKWTDTQYF
TRBJ1-1	TRBV19	CASRDPGSTEAFF
TRBJ2-5	TRBV11-1	CASSSLTGHNLWETQYF
TRBJ1-2	TRBV20-1	CSARADRYGYTF
TRBJ2-5	TRBV24-1	CATSDDRSWGQETQYF
TRBJ1-1	TRBV6-2/TRBV6-3	CASSYGTGNTEAFF
TRBJ2-5	TRBV6-2/TRBV6-3	CASVGSQETQYF
TRBJ1-1	TRBV5-1	CASSLVGGRNTEAFF
TRBJ1-1	TRBV27	CASSWGHANTEAFF
TRBJ2-7	TRBV5-1	CASRQGPISYEQYF
TRBJ1-1	TRBV6-5	CASSYSGHGEAFF
TRBJ1-1	TRBV5-1	CASSFRDRRNTEAFF
TRBJ1-5	TRBV11-2	CASSGDREGDSNQPQHF
TRBJ2-5	TRBV5-1	CASSFDAPGETQYF
TRBJ2-2	TRBV19	CASKGHPARSGELFF
TRBJ2-7	TRBV30	CAWKNRDISYEQYF
TRBJ2-7	TRBV29-1	CSARTGDRRSYEQYF
TRBJ1-1	TRBV12-3/TRBV12-4	CASSLTGANTEAFF
TRBJ2-5	TRBV7-9	CASRLGDQETQYF
TRBJ2-7	TRBV4-1	CASSQIAGSSYEQYF
TRBJ1-1	TRBV12-3/TRBV12-4	CASSLARGRLTTEAFF
TRBJ1-2	TRBV6-1	CASSLLNGEANYGYTF
TRBJ1-6	TRBV5-1	CASSSTLTAPGSPLHF
TRBJ1-1	TRBV28	CASSHRTGGGTEAFF
TRBJ2-2	TRBV6-2/TRBV6-3	CASRHRTPIGGELFF